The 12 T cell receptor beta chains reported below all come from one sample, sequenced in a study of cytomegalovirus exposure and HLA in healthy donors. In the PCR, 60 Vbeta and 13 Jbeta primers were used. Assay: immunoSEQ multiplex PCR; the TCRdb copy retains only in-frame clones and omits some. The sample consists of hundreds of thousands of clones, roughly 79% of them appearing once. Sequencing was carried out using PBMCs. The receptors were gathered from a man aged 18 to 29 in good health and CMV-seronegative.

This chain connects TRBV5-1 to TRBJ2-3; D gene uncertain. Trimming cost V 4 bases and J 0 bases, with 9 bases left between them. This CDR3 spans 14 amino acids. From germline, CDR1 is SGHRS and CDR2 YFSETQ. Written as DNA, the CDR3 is TGCGCCAGCAGCGAGGAAACTAGCACAGATACGCAGTATTTT. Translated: CASSEETSTDTQYF.

CDR3 nucleotide sequence: TGTGCCAGCAGTCCCGAGGTCTTCAGCTCTGGGGCCAACGTCCTGACTTTC. Translated, it gives CASSPEVFSSGANVLTF. The chain carries TRBV11-1 and TRBJ2-6; D gene unclear. Germline V lookup: CDR1 SGHAT, CDR2 FQDESV (reference sequence). V gave up 6 bases and J gave up 0 bases, with 15 bases separating them. The length of the CDR3 is 17 residues.

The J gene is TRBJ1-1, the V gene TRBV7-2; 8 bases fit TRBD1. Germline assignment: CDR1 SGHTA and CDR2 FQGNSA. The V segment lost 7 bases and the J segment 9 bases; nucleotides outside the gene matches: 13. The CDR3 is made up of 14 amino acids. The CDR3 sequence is CASTSGGSLTQAFF. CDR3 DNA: TGTGCCAGCACCTCAGGGGGCAGCCTAACTCAAGCTTTCTTT.

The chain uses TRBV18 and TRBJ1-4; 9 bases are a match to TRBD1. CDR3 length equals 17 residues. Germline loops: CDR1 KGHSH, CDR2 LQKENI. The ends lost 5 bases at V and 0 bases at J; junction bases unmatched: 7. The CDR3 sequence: CASSVQQGATTNEKLFF. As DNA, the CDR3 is TGTGCCAGCTCAGTCCAACAGGGGGCCACAACTAATGAAAAACTGTTTTTT.

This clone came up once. The CDR3 region is CASSLVGQGDSPLHF. Written as DNA, the CDR3 is TGTGCCAGCAGCTTGGTGGGACAGGGTGATTCACCCCTCCACTTT. This rearrangement joins TRBV5-5 to TRBJ1-6, with TRBD1 matching 9 bases. Germline CDR1 is SGHKS and CDR2 is YYEKEE (reference sequence). The CDR3 sequence is 15 residues long. The V gene end was trimmed by 0 bases and the J gene end by 8 bases; junction bases not matched to a gene: 3.

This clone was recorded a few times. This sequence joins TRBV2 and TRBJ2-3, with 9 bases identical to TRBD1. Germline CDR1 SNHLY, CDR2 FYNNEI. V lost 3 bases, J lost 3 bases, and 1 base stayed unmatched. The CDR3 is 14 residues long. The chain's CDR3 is CASSEGQGTDTQYF. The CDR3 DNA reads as TGTGCCAGCAGTGAGGGACAGGGAACAGATACGCAGTATTTT. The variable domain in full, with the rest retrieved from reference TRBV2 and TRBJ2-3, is EPEVTQTPSHQVTQMGQEVILRCVPISNHLYFYWYRQILGQKVEFLVSFYNNEISEKSEIFDDQFSVERPDGSNFTLKIRSTKLEDSAMYFCASSEGQGTDTQYFGPGTRLTVL.

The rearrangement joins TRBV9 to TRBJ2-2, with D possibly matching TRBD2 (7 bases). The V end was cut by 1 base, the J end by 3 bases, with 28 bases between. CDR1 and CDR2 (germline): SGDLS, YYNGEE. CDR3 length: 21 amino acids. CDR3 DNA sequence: TGTGCCAGCAGCGTAAACGGCCTCTCGGGACAAGGGAGGGTAGACACCGGGGAGCTGTTTTTT. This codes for CASSVNGLSGQGRVDTGELFF.

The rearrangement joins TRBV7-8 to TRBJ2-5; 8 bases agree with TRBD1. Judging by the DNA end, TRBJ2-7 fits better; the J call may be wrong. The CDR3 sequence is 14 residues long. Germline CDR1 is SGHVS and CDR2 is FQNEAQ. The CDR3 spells CASSGPGQVAEQYF. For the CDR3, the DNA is TGTGCCAGCAGCGGCCCGGGACAGGTCGCCGAGCAGTACTTC.

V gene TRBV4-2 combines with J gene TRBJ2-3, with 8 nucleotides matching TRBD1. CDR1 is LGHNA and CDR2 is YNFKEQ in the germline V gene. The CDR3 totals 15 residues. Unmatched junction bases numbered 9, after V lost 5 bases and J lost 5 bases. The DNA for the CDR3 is TGTGCCAGCAGCTACGACAGGGGAGGAGGAGATACGCAGTATTTT. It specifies CASSYDRGGGDTQYF.

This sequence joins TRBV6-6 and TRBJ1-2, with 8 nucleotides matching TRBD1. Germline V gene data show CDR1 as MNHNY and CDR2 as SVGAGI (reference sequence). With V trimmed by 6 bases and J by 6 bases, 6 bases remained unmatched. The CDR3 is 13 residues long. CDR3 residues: CASSQGQENGYTF. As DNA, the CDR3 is TGTGCCAGCAGCCAGGGACAGGAAAATGGCTACACCTTC.

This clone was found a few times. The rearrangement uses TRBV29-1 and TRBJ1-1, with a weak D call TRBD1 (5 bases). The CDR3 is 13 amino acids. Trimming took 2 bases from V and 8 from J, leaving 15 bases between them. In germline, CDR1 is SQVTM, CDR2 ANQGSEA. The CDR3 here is CSVELIEGREAFF. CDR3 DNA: TGCAGCGTTGAATTAATCGAGGGGAGGGAAGCTTTCTTT.

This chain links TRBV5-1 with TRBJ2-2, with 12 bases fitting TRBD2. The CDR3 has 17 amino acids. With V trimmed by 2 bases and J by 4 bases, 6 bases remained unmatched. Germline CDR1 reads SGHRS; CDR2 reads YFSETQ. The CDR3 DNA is TGCGCCAGCAGCTTTCTAGCGGGAGGGCCCCCCACCGGGGAGCTGTTTTTT. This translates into CASSFLAGGPPTGELFF.